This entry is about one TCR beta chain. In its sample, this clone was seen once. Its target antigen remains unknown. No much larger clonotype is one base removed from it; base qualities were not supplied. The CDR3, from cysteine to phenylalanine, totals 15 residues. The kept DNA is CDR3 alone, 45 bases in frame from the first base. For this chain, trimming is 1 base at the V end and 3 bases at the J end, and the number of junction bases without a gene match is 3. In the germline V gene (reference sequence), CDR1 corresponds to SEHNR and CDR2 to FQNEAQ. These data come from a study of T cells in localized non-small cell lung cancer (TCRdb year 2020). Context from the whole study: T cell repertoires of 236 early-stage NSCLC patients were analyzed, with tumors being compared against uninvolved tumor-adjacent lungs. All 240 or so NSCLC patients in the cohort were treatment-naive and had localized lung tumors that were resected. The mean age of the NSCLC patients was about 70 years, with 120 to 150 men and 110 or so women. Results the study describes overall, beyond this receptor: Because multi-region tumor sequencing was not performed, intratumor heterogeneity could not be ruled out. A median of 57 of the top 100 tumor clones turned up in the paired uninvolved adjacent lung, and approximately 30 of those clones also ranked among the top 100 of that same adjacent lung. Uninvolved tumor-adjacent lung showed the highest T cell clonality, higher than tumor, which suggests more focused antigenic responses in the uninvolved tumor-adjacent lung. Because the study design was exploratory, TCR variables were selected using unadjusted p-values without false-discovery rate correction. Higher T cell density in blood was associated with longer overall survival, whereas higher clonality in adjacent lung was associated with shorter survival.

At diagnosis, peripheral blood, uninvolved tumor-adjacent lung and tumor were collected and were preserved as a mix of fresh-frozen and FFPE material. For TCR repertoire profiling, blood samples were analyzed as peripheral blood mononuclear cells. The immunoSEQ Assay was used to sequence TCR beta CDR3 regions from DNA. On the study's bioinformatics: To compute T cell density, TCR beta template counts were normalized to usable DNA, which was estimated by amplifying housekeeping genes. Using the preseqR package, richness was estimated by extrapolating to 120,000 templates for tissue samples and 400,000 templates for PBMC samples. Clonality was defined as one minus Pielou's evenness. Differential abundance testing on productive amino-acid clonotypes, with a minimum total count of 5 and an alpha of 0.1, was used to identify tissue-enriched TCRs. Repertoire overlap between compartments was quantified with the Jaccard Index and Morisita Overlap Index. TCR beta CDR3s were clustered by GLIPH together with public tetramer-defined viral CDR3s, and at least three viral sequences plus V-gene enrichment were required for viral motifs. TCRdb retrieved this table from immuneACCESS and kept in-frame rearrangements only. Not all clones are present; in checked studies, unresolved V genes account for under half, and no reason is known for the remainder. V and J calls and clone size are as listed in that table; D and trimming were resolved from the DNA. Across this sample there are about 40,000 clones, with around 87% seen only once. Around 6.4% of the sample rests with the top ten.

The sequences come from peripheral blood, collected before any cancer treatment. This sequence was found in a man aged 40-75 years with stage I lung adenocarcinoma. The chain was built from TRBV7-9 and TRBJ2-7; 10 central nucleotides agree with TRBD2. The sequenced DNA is TGTGCCAGCAGCTTAGAGAGCGGGGGGGTCTACGAGCAGTACTTC. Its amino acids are CASSLESGGVYEQYF.